The sequence of this T cell receptor beta chain was determined in a study of response to subunit inactivated influenza vaccine. The study, taken as a whole, reports: The authors offered the suggestion that each seasonal influenza vaccination recruits few new T cells.

TCRdb itself ran the RT-PCR reads through MiXCR, one entry per CDR3 protein. The sample contains a few hundred thousand distinct CDR3 sequences, around 15% of which appear only once. For this clonotype: No antigen is known for it.

Germline loops: CDR1 SNHLY, CDR2 FYNNEI. This CDR3 spans 13 amino acids. The ends lost 7 bases at V and 3 bases at J; junction bases unmatched: 4. This receptor was identified in a man in his forties or fifties who received an inactivated influenza vaccine. Material: PBMCs from blood, obtained about 12 days after vaccination. The chain carries TRBV2 and TRBJ2-7; TRBD2 matches 9 bases. Written as DNA, the CDR3 is TGTGCCAGCATTAGCGGGGGCTACTACGAGCAGTACTTC. This codes for CASISGGYYEQYF.